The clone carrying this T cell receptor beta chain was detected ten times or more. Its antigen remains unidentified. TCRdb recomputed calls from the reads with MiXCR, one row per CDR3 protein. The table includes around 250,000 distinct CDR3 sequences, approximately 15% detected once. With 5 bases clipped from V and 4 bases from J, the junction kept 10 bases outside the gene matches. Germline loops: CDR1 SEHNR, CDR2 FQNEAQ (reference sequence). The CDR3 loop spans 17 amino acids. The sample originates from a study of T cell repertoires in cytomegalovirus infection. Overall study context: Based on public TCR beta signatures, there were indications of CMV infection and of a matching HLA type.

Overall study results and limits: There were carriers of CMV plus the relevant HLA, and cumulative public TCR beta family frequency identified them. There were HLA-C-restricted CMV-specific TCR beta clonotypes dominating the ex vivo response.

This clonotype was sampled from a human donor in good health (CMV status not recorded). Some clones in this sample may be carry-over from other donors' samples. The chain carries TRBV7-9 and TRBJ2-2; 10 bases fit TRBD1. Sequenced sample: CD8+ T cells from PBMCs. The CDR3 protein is CASSRRGQGPSTGELFF. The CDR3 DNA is TGTGCCAGCAGCCGCCGGGGACAGGGGCCCAGCACCGGGGAGCTGTTTTTT.